This T cell receptor (beta chain) came from a study of shared clonotypes between healthy human individuals. Findings of the study overall: Generation probabilities of non-shared clonotypes were lower (relative to those shared by all four donors). Approximately 5.4% of naive CD4 clonotypes were common to a handful of donors.

As concerns this clone: Its antigen is still unknown.

The table came from immunoSEQ multiplex PCR; TCRdb's copy has only in-frame clones and leaves some out. Found here are roughly 1,500,000 clones, less than 99% of them singletons; the top ten hold over 0.3%. Donors included only healthy HIV-negative adults lacking recent acute infections or vaccinations. The sequenced sample consisted of naive CD4+ T cells sorted from blood. Sample subset: CD45RA+ positively selected. The receptor's source is a man aged 25 to 45 in good health.

The CDR3 region is CASSLALAGGITGELFF. The CDR3, as DNA: TGTGCCAGCAGCTTGGCGTTGGCGGGAGGCATAACCGGGGAGCTGTTTTTT. V and J are TRBV5-4 and TRBJ2-2, with TRBD2 identical over 8 bases. The CDR3 loop spans 17 amino acids. Germline-derived CDR1 and CDR2 are SGHNT and YYREEE (reference sequence). The J segment lost 5 bases and the V segment lost 0 bases, leaving 9 bases of the junction unmatched.